The 32 T cell receptor beta chains reported below all come from one sample, sequenced in a study of OX40 agonist ivuxolimab in advanced cancers. Clones were sequenced by immunoSEQ multiplex PCR, and TCRdb holds only the in-frame ones, with some missing. The sample has approximately 35,000 clones, under 90% seen once. Sample: CD4+ or CD8+ T cells sorted from blood, taken in a trial of the OX40 agonist ivuxolimab. These receptors were collected from an adult with an advanced solid tumor such as melanoma, head and neck, liver or kidney cancer.

Only a few counts were recorded for this clone. This chain connects TRBV4-3 to TRBJ2-2; 7 bases align to TRBD1. With V trimmed by 3 bases and J by 7 bases, 5 bases remained unmatched. Germline assignment: CDR1 LGHNA and CDR2 YSLEER. This CDR3 has 14 residues. CDR3: CASSHRQGGGELFF. The CDR3 DNA follows: TGCGCCAGCAGCCATCGACAGGGCGGCGGGGAGCTGTTTTTT.

This chain links TRBV27 with TRBJ2-7, with 9 bases matching TRBD1. Germline V gene data show CDR1 as MNHEY and CDR2 as SMNVEV (reference sequence). This CDR3 contains 14 residues. V lost 6 bases, J lost 3 bases, and 6 bases stayed unmatched. The CDR3 DNA sequence: TGTGCCAGCAGATTGACAGGGGGGAACTACGAGCAGTACTTC. It codes for CASRLTGGNYEQYF.

The chain combines TRBV10-3 with TRBJ2-7, with a possible D match to TRBD2 (6 bases). V was shortened by 1 base and J by 6 bases, with 16 bases between the two germline ends. The CDR3 contains 15 residues. Looked up from germline, CDR1 is ENHRY and CDR2 is SYGVKD. In DNA form, the CDR3 reads TGTGCCATCAGTGAGTGGCTAGCGCGCCCCTTCGAGCAGTACTTC. The encoded protein is CAISEWLARPFEQYF.

J is TRBJ1-2 and V is TRBV6-1; D unclear. The CDR3 is 13 residues long. In germline, CDR1 is MNHNS, CDR2 SASEGT. The V and J ends lost 1 base and 6 bases respectively, with 9 bases between them. The CDR3 loop is CASSEVGRDGYTF. DNA of the CDR3: TGTGCCAGCAGTGAAGTGGGGAGGGATGGCTACACCTTC.

The gene calls are TRBV27 and TRBJ2-7; D unclear. Germline V lookup: CDR1 MNHEY, CDR2 SMNVEV (reference sequence). The V end lost 3 bases, the J end lost 2 bases, and 8 bases lay between the germline ends. The CDR3 has 13 residues. The CDR3 sequence: CASSFGVTYEQYF. DNA for the CDR3: TGTGCCAGCAGTTTCGGAGTGACCTACGAGCAGTACTTC.

The rearrangement joins TRBV28 to TRBJ1-6; weak D call: TRBD1 (5 bases). The germline CDR1 and CDR2 sequences are MDHEN and SYDVKM. Trimming removed 6 bases from V and 4 bases from J, with 28 bases in between. The CDR3 extends over 20 amino acids. The CDR3 coding sequence is TGTGCCAGCAGGGAGCGGGGACCCGGGGATAGCAGATTTTATAATTCACCCCTCCACTTT. Protein product: CASRERGPGDSRFYNSPLHF.

The chain employs TRBV13 and TRBJ1-1; no clear D. V lost 1 base and J lost 5, with 8 bases in between. Germline V lookup: CDR1 PRHDT, CDR2 FYEKMQ (reference sequence). This CDR3 is 13 amino acids long. This chain's CDR3 is CASSLEGGTEAFF. The CDR3 DNA follows: TGTGCCAGCAGCTTAGAGGGCGGTACTGAAGCTTTCTTT.

V is TRBV28 and J is TRBJ2-7; no definite D call. The CDR3 runs 12 residues. Germline V gene sequence: CDR1 MDHEN, CDR2 SYDVKM. V was trimmed by 3 bases and J by 3 bases, leaving 6 bases between them. For the CDR3, the DNA is TGTGCCAGCAGTTTGGGTCTCTACGAGCAGTACTTC. Encoded protein: CASSLGLYEQYF.

CDR3 nucleotide sequence: TGCGCCAGCAGCCCCTACCTTACCGTGCGGGGAGGAGAGAATGAAAAACTGTTTTTT. Its translation: CASSPYLTVRGGENEKLFF. The chain joins TRBV4-3 to TRBJ1-4; D gene uncertain. Germline CDR1 reads LGHNA; CDR2 reads YSLEER. V was cut by 4 bases and J by 5 bases, with 26 bases left in between. The CDR3 runs to 19 residues.

The J gene is TRBJ1-1, the V gene TRBV6-1, with no clear D. The germline V and J ends were trimmed by 0 bases and 0 bases, with 8 bases remaining between them. The CDR3 contains 15 residues. CDR1 MNHNS and CDR2 SASEGT come from the germline V gene. Here the CDR3 reads CASSEAPAVNTEAFF. CDR3 sequence (DNA): TGTGCCAGCAGTGAAGCGCCAGCGGTGAACACTGAAGCTTTCTTT.

The chain carries TRBV28 and TRBJ2-3; D call uncertain. CDR3 size: 15 residues. Germline loops: CDR1 MDHEN, CDR2 SYDVKM. Deletions cut 4 bases from V and 2 bases from J, with 13 bases between. The CDR3 spells CASSSLDYLTDTQYF. In nucleotides, the CDR3 is TGTGCCAGCAGTTCCTTGGATTATCTCACAGATACGCAGTATTTT. Together with reference TRBV28 and TRBJ2-3, the CDR3 gives the full variable domain: DVKVTQSSRYLVKRTGEKVFLECVQDMDHENMFWYRQDPGLGLRLIYFSYDVKMKEKGDIPEGYSVSREKKERFSLILESASTNQTSMYLCASSSLDYLTDTQYFGPGTRLTVL.

This rearrangement joins TRBV10-2 to TRBJ1-5; D possibly corresponds to TRBD1 (6 bases). The CDR3 is 14 amino acids. V lost 7 bases, J lost 1 base, and 11 bases lay in between. Germline assignment: CDR1 WSHSY and CDR2 SAAADI. CDR3 coding DNA: TGCGCCAGCATGTTGGGGGCGAGCAATCAGCCCCAGCATTTT. Amino acids: CASMLGASNQPQHF.

The V gene is TRBV9, the J gene TRBJ2-7; a weak D match, TRBD2 (5 bases). The V end lost 0 bases, the J end lost 3 bases, and 10 bases lay between the germline ends. Per germline, CDR1 SGDLS and CDR2 YYNGEE. The CDR3 contains 14 residues. Here the CDR3 DNA reads TGTGCCAGCAGCGTAGGAGACGGGGACTACGAGCAGTACTTC. Protein sequence: CASSVGDGDYEQYF.

Of note for this clone: A junction boundary mismatches the germline segment, possibly from a read error. V and J are TRBV2 and TRBJ2-7; tentatively, D is TRBD1 or TRBD2 (7 bases each). The CDR3 totals 15 residues. The germline V gene encodes CDR1 SNHLY and CDR2 FYNNEI. The CDR3 DNA follows: TGTGCCAGCAGAGAAGCGGGACAGACGGTCTACGAGCAGTACTTC. Amino acids: CASREAGQTVYEQYF.

The V and J genes are TRBV9 and TRBJ2-1, with 8 bases matching TRBD2. The CDR3 contains 14 residues. Unmatched junction bases numbered 4, after V lost 3 bases and J lost 5 bases. Germline CDR1 is SGDLS and CDR2 is YYNGEE. CDR3 residues: CASSETGGHNEQFF. As DNA, the CDR3 is TGTGCCAGCAGCGAAACGGGGGGGCACAATGAGCAGTTCTTC.

The chain recombines TRBV5-5 with TRBJ1-1; D is unresolved. CDR3 size: 11 residues. Trimming took 0 bases from V and 8 from J, leaving 5 bases between them. From germline, CDR1 is SGHKS and CDR2 YYEKEE (reference sequence). CDR3 sequence reads: CASSLGREAFF. The DNA for the CDR3 is TGTGCCAGCAGCTTGGGAAGGGAAGCTTTCTTT.

The chain combines TRBV7-3 with TRBJ2-1; 9 bases are a match to TRBD2. The ends lost 3 bases at V and 9 bases at J; junction bases unmatched: 9. CDR3 length: 15 amino acids. Germline V gene sequence: CDR1 SGHTA, CDR2 FQGTGA. The CDR3 nucleotides read TGTGCCAGCAGCTTGACTAGCGGCGGGGGCAGTGAGCAGTTCTTC. Encoded protein: CASSLTSGGGSEQFF.

This clone has a single count. The chain joins TRBV10-3 to TRBJ2-5; TRBD2 is a possible D gene (6 bases). The CDR3 is made up of 14 amino acids. In germline, CDR1 is ENHRY, CDR2 SYGVKD. V lost 3 bases and J 5 bases, leaving 13 bases between the germline ends. Here the CDR3 reads CAISDSTGEETQYF. The CDR3 DNA reads TGTGCCATCAGTGATTCTACGGGGGAGGAGACCCAGTACTTC.

CDR3 sequence: CASSLAVKSTDTQYF. In nucleotides, the CDR3 is TGTGCCAGCAGTTTGGCGGTGAAGAGCACAGATACGCAGTATTTT. The rearrangement uses TRBV28 and TRBJ2-3; D ambiguous. Germline values: CDR1 MDHEN, CDR2 SYDVKM. This CDR3 has 15 residues. Between the trimmed V and J ends, which lost 3 bases and 0 bases, there was a span of 10 bases.

Only a few counts were recorded for this clone. The chain links TRBV6-6 to TRBJ1-1, with D possibly being TRBD1 (5 bases). This CDR3 spans 14 amino acids. The germline gives CDR1 MNHNY, CDR2 SVGAGI (reference sequence). The V end lost 7 bases, the J end lost 3 bases, and 15 bases lay between the germline ends. The CDR3 region has the DNA TGTGCCAGCAAACCACCAGGGACGTACACTGAAGCTTTCTTT. This sequence encodes CASKPPGTYTEAFF.

The chain recombines TRBV7-9 with TRBJ2-7, with D tentatively TRBD1 (6 bases). Germline assignment: CDR1 SEHNR and CDR2 FQNEAQ (reference sequence). The CDR3 consists of 18 residues. V shed 1 base and J shed 2 bases, with 21 bases lying between them. The CDR3 sequence is CASSLGGQRGAHPYEQYF. The CDR3 bases are TGTGCCAGCAGCTTAGGGGGGCAAAGAGGGGCGCACCCCTACGAGCAGTACTTC.

This clone was detected only once. The chain carries TRBV6-5 and TRBJ2-7; TRBD1 aligns across 10 bases. This CDR3 region has 16 residues. With 0 bases clipped from V and 4 bases from J, the junction kept 6 bases outside the gene matches. Per the germline V gene, CDR1 is MNHEY and CDR2 is SVGAGI. In DNA, the CDR3 is TGTGCCAGCAGTTACTCGGGACAGGGGTATACGTACGAGCAGTACTTC. The encoded protein is CASSYSGQGYTYEQYF.

V is TRBV4-1 and J is TRBJ2-7; TRBD1 might be the D (6 bases). Germline V gene sequence: CDR1 MGHRA, CDR2 YSYEKL. This CDR3 has 14 amino acids. V lost 2 bases and J lost 1, with 9 bases in between. CDR3: CASSQNTGSYEQYF. Here the CDR3 DNA reads TGCGCCAGCAGCCAAAATACAGGGTCCTACGAGCAGTACTTC.

The CDR3 sequence: CASSFTNSGNTIYF. The CDR3 nucleotides are TGTGCCAGCAGTTTTACGAACTCTGGAAACACCATATATTTT. The V and J genes are TRBV28 and TRBJ1-3; D unclear. Germline loops: CDR1 MDHEN, CDR2 SYDVKM. V lost 3 bases and J 0 bases, leaving 6 bases between the germline ends. This CDR3 has 14 amino acids. Using reference TRBV28 and TRBJ1-3 for the parts outside the CDR3, the full variable domain is DVKVTQSSRYLVKRTGEKVFLECVQDMDHENMFWYRQDPGLGLRLIYFSYDVKMKEKGDIPEGYSVSREKKERFSLILESASTNQTSMYLCASSFTNSGNTIYFGEGSWLTVV.

The chain carries TRBV28 and TRBJ2-3; D gene ambiguous. Germline CDR1 reads MDHEN; CDR2 reads SYDVKM. The CDR3 loop spans 14 amino acids. Trimming removed 2 bases at V and 1 base at J, with 7 bases between. CDR3 DNA sequence: TGTGCCAGCAGTTTAGGAGCCGGCACAGATACGCAGTATTTT. This gives the protein CASSLGAGTDTQYF.

The J gene is TRBJ2-3, the V gene TRBV7-2; 13 bases line up with TRBD2. The trim removed 4 bases at V and 0 bases at J, leaving 10 bases unmatched. This CDR3 is 19 amino acids long. CDR1 and CDR2 from the germline V gene are SGHTA and FQGNSA. CDR3 sequence reads: CASSYRTSGGLFSTDTQYF. As DNA, the CDR3 is TGTGCCAGCAGCTACCGGACTAGCGGGGGCCTATTTAGCACAGATACGCAGTATTTT.

The J gene is TRBJ1-1, the V gene TRBV6-1, with a possible D match to TRBD1 (6 bases). Germline loops: CDR1 MNHNS, CDR2 SASEGT. Trimming took off 4 bases at V and 4 bases at J, with 13 bases between the two ends. The CDR3 consists of 14 residues. CDR3 bases: TGTGCCAGCAGTGTGGGGGCTGAGGTCACTGAAGCTTTCTTT. Translated, it gives CASSVGAEVTEAFF.

This chain links TRBV7-9 with TRBJ1-1, with D possibly matching TRBD1 (5 bases). The ends were cut back, 5 bases at V and 5 bases at J, with 12 bases in the middle. CDR1 is SEHNR, CDR2 FQNEAQ, per germline (reference sequence). The CDR3 totals 13 residues. DNA of the CDR3: TGTGCCAGCAGCCTTGGGACCGCTACTGAAGCTTTCTTT. It is translated as CASSLGTATEAFF.

J is TRBJ2-5 and V is TRBV5-4, with D hard to call. This CDR3 spans 14 amino acids. CDR1 is SGHNT and CDR2 is YYREEE in the germline V gene (reference sequence). With 0 bases removed from V and 1 base from J, the gap between germline ends came to 7 bases. The CDR3 loop reads CASSLVSGQETQYF. The CDR3 nucleotides are TGTGCCAGCAGCTTGGTTTCCGGCCAAGAGACCCAGTACTTC.

This chain joins TRBV7-8 and TRBJ1-5; no reliable D call. Germline CDR1 SGHVS, CDR2 FQNEAQ. V lost 1 base to trimming and J lost 7 bases, with 5 bases between them. The CDR3 extends over 12 amino acids. CDR3 in amino acids: CASSLEGQPQHF. CDR3 coding DNA: TGTGCCAGCAGCTTAGAAGGGCAGCCCCAGCATTTT.

The chain is built from TRBV15 and TRBJ1-5, with D uncertain. The germline V gene has CDR1 LNHNV and CDR2 YYDKDF (reference sequence). Deletions cut 5 bases from V and 0 bases from J, with 11 bases between. The CDR3 sequence is 15 residues long. CDR3 sequence reads: CATSEDNNSNQPQHF. DNA of the CDR3: TGTGCCACCAGCGAAGACAACAATAGCAATCAGCCCCAGCATTTT. Based on the CDR3 plus reference TRBV15 and TRBJ1-5, the full variable domain is DAMVIQNPRYQVTQFGKPVTLSCSQTLNHNVMYWYQQKSSQAPKLLFHYYDKDFNNEADTPDNFQSRRPNTSFCFLDIRSPGLGDTAMYLCATSEDNNSNQPQHFGDGTRLSIL.

The chain carries TRBV19 and TRBJ2-7; D unclear. The CDR3 totals 12 residues. With 5 bases removed from V and 3 bases from J, the gap between germline ends came to 8 bases. Germline lookup yields CDR1 LNHDA and CDR2 SQIVND (reference sequence). This chain's CDR3 is CASSATLYEQYF. The CDR3 DNA is TGTGCCAGTAGTGCGACCCTCTACGAGCAGTACTTC.